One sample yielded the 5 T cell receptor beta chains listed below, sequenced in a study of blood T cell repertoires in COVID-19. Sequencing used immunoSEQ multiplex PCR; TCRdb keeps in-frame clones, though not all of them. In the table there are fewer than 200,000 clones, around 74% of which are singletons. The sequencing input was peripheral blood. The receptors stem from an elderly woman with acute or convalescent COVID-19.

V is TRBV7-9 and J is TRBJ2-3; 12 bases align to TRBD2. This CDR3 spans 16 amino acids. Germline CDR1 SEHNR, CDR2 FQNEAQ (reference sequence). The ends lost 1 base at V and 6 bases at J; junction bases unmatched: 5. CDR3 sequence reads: CASSLVLAGGVDTQYF. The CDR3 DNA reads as TGTGCCAGCAGCTTAGTCCTAGCGGGAGGGGTCGATACGCAGTATTTT.

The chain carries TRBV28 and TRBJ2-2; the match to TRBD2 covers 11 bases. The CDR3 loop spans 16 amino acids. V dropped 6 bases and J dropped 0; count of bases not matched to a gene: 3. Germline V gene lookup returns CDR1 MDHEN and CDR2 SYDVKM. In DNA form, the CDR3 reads TGTGCCAGCAGAACGGGACTAGCGGCGAACACCGGGGAGCTGTTTTTT. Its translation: CASRTGLAANTGELFF.

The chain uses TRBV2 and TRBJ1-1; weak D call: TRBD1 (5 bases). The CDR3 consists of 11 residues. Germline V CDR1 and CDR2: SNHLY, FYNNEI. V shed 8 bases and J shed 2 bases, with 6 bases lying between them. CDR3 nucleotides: TGTGCCAGCGACAGAAACACTGAAGCTTTCTTT. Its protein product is CASDRNTEAFF.

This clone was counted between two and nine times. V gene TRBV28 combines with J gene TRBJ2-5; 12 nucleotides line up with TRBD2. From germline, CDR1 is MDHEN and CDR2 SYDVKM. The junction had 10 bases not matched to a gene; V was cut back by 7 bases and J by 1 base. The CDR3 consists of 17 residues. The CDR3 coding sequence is TGTGCCAGCACCCGTGGAGGACTAGCGGGACCCCAAGAGACCCAGTACTTC. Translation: CASTRGGLAGPQETQYF. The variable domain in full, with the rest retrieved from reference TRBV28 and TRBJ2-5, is DVKVTQSSRYLVKRTGEKVFLECVQDMDHENMFWYRQDPGLGLRLIYFSYDVKMKEKGDIPEGYSVSREKKERFSLILESASTNQTSMYLCASTRGGLAGPQETQYFGPGTRLLVL.

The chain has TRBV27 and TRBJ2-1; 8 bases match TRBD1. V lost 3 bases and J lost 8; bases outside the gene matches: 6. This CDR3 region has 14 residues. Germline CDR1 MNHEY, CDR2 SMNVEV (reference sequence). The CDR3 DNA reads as TGTGCCAGCAGTTTGGGCAGGGGGCGTGATGAGCAGTTCTTC. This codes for CASSLGRGRDEQFF.